The present TCR beta chain was sequenced within a study of vaccination effects on CD4 cells after COVID-19 (dated by TCRdb to about 2022). Turning to the overall study: In the ViraFEST assay, PBMC were stimulated with viral peptide pools, and TCR sequencing was then used to find antigen-specific CD4+ T cell clonotypes based on their expansion. Each participant received two doses of an mRNA SARS-CoV-2 vaccine, either BNT162b2 or mRNA-1273. Pre-vaccine samples were collected from two convalescent patients 16 days and one week before the first dose, corresponding to 142 and 148 days after COVID-19 diagnosis. Each well held around 2 million PBMC cultured in IMDM containing around 5% human AB serum, approximately 10 IU/ml IL-2 and gentamicin, along with around 11 ug/ml peptides. SARS-CoV-2 spike-specific CD4+ TCR repertoires were compared before and after mRNA vaccination in COVID-19 convalescent patients and in infection-naive vaccine recipients. A total of some eleven COVID-19 convalescent patients and several SARS-CoV-2-naive healthy vaccine recipients were included in the full study. Cultures from other donors in the study were sequenced using the Oncomine TCR Beta short-read assay on an Illumina iSeq 100. Overall study outcomes, separate from this receptor: Among convalescent patients, the spike-reactive repertoire after vaccination was made up mainly of new vaccine-induced clones that were largely distinct from the clones induced by infection. Both infection-induced and vaccine-induced clones contracted markedly at late post-vaccination timepoints, which is consistent with waning T cell responses. Limitations of the study were the small number of convalescent patients and the absence of early post-infection timepoints.

Libraries were prepared through the immunoSEQ multiplex PCR assay. DNA from the cultured and isolated CD4+ T cells underwent TCR beta CDR3 sequencing. Per the source publication's procedure: Non-productive TCR sequences were discarded, and reads were trimmed to the CDR3 region, with only CDR3s of 7 or more amino acids retained. Antigen-specific clonotypes were identified using the MANAFEST web app by comparison of expansion in peptide wells against reference cultures. To count as positive, a clone had to show expansion at FDR<0.05 compared with the reference and with all other wells, an odds ratio above 5, and a frequency above 0.1% in two replicate wells. A clonotype was defined as cross-reactive if the clonotype was significantly expanded both in SARS-CoV-2 spike wells and in at least one common cold coronavirus spike condition. Levenshtein distance calculated with the stringdist R package was used to assess CDR3 similarity, and unrooted trees were constructed with ape in R 3.6.1. TCRdb mirrors the immuneACCESS table, restricted to in-frame sequences. Some clones are absent from its copies; in checked studies, under half trace to an unresolved V gene, and the reason for the others is unknown. That table is the source of V, J and clone size, and D and trimming were worked out from the DNA. The sample profile shows roughly 64,000 clones; approximately 72% of them were found once. Of the sample, approximately 24% is held by the ten largest clones.

The CDR3 has 16 amino acids, counting the end cysteine and phenylalanine. Only CDR3 DNA is held: 48 bases, read in frame from base 1. On this clone: What this receptor recognizes is not known. No quality values exist for individual bases; no much larger clone is one base distant.

After less than eleven days of culture, CD4+ T cells were isolated with the EasySep CD4+ T cell isolation kit. PCR-confirmed SARS-CoV-2 infection had occurred in convalescent patients between March and December 2020, before the Alpha, Beta and Delta variants emerged in the United States. On days 3 and 7, half of the culture medium was replaced with fresh IL-2-containing medium. Unless noted otherwise, every peptide stimulation condition was grown in triplicate wells. Using Ficoll-Paque Plus gradient centrifugation, PBMC were separated from whole blood and then either used fresh or cryopreserved at -140C. Genomic DNA was extracted from cultured CD4+ T cells with the QIAamp micro DNA kit.

This receptor chain uses TRBV12-2 and TRBJ1-5. TRBV12-2 represents a pseudogene. This sample comprised CD4+ T cells from PBMCs cultured without peptide, obtained before COVID-19 vaccination. The source is a human donor who had a prior SARS-CoV-2 infection. The base sequence is TGTGCAAGTCGCTTAGTACCCCGGACTGGGGGGAGTCCCCAGCATTTT. Translated, this gives CASRLVPRTGGSPQHF.